Each of the 20 T cell receptor beta chains below was sequenced from the same sample in a study of blood T cell repertoires in COVID-19. TCRdb's table, derived via immunoSEQ multiplex PCR, lists solely in-frame clones and lacks some. Among tens of thousands of clones listed, approximately 80% were seen once. The sample comprised peripheral blood. The receptors stem from a human donor in a cohort sampled during active COVID-19.

This sequence joins TRBV6-5 and TRBJ2-7, with 9 bases that match TRBD1. This CDR3 comprises 14 residues. The trim removed 5 bases at V and 6 bases at J, leaving 8 bases unmatched. In germline, CDR1 is MNHEY, CDR2 SVGAGI. In DNA form, the CDR3 reads TGTGCCAGCAGTCTCCTCGGGACAGGGCTCGAGCAGTACTTC. It specifies CASSLLGTGLEQYF.

The chain's CDR3 is CASSPLQNTEAFF. The DNA for the CDR3 is TGTGCCAGCTCACCACTACAGAACACTGAAGCTTTCTTT. The J gene is TRBJ1-1, the V gene TRBV18; no clear D. The CDR3 is 13 amino acids. V was trimmed by 1 base and J by 1 base, leaving 4 bases between them. Germline assignment: CDR1 KGHSH and CDR2 LQKENI.

The chain uses TRBV5-4 and TRBJ2-6; no reliable D call. Germline V lookup: CDR1 SGHNT, CDR2 YYREEE (reference sequence). The ends were cut back, 1 base at V and 4 bases at J, with 15 bases in the middle. The CDR3 is made up of 17 amino acids. CDR3 in amino acids: CASSLSSRGAGANVLTF. CDR3 bases: TGTGCCAGCAGCTTGTCATCTCGCGGTGCCGGGGCCAACGTCCTGACTTTC.

This clone has only a few counts. V usage is TRBV2 and J usage is TRBJ2-7; weak D call: TRBD1 (6 bases). Germline CDR1 SNHLY, CDR2 FYNNEI. V lost 7 bases and J lost 1, with 8 bases in between. The CDR3 extends over 12 amino acids. The CDR3: CASNRESYEQYF. CDR3 coding DNA: TGTGCCAGCAACAGGGAATCCTACGAGCAGTACTTC. The variable domain in full, completed from reference TRBV2 and TRBJ2-7, reads EPEVTQTPSHQVTQMGQEVILRCVPISNHLYFYWYRQILGQKVEFLVSFYNNEISEKSEIFDDQFSVERPDGSNFTLKIRSTKLEDSAMYFCASNRESYEQYFGPGTRLTVT.

The J gene is TRBJ2-3, the V gene TRBV7-9, with 10 bases identical to TRBD1. V trimming: 5 bases; J trimming: 1 base; junction bases outside the gene matches: 6. This CDR3 has 16 amino acids. Germline lookup yields CDR1 SEHNR and CDR2 FQNEAQ (reference sequence). The CDR3: CASSPRGTGGTDTQYF. CDR3 DNA sequence: TGTGCCAGCAGCCCCCGTGGGACAGGGGGCACAGATACGCAGTATTTT.

This clone was counted a single time. V gene TRBV4-2 combines with J gene TRBJ1-2; possibly TRBD1 for D (6 bases). The ends were cut back, 3 bases at V and 4 bases at J, with 9 bases in the middle. Germline-derived CDR1 and CDR2 are LGHNA and YNFKEQ. The CDR3 length is 13 residues. The CDR3 sequence: CASSQDSGYGYTF. CDR3 DNA sequence: TGTGCCAGCAGCCAGGACAGCGGCTATGGCTACACCTTC.

The rearrangement links TRBV20-1 to TRBJ1-2; TRBD1 is a possible D gene (5 bases). The CDR3 is 17 amino acids. The V end was cut by 3 bases, the J end by 6 bases, with 26 bases between. Germline values: CDR1 DFQATT, CDR2 SNEGSKA (reference sequence). The CDR3 is CSASERGRGIRGNGYTF. The CDR3 DNA reads as TGCAGTGCTAGTGAGCGGGGACGAGGGATCAGAGGTAATGGCTACACCTTC.

V and J are TRBV24-1 and TRBJ2-1, with TRBD2 matching 13 bases. CDR3 length: 17 amino acids. Trimming at V came to 3 bases and at J to 3 bases, leaving 4 bases not matched to a gene. CDR1 and CDR2 (germline): KGHDR, SFDVKD. The CDR3 loop reads CATSDGGTSGIYNEQFF. Here the CDR3 DNA reads TGTGCCACCAGTGATGGGGGGACTAGCGGGATCTACAATGAGCAGTTCTTC.

There are a few counts of this clone. The CDR3 nucleotides are TGTGCCAGTCTTGGGGGGGACCACTATGGCTACACCTTC. Translation gives CASLGGDHYGYTF. The chain has TRBV19 and TRBJ1-2; maybe TRBD1 (5 bases). Germline CDR1 and CDR2: LNHDA and SQIVND (reference sequence). This CDR3 is built from 13 residues. The V and J ends lost 8 bases and 3 bases respectively, with 13 bases between them.

The CDR3 region is CAWRRDRGHEQFF. CDR3 DNA: TGTGCCTGGAGGCGCGACAGGGGCCATGAGCAGTTCTTC. The genes are TRBV30 and TRBJ2-1; 8 bases match TRBD1. The junction had 6 bases not matched to a gene; V was cut back by 3 bases and J by 8 bases. There are 13 residues in the CDR3. Germline CDR1 is GTSNPN and CDR2 is SVGIG (reference sequence).

This clone was found a few times. The V call is TRBV2, the J call TRBJ2-7; 8 positions agree with TRBD1. CDR3 length: 15 amino acids. Germline V CDR1 and CDR2: SNHLY, FYNNEI. The V and J ends lost 0 bases and 3 bases, in that order; junction bases with no gene match: 4. The CDR3 protein is CASSEATGVYYEQYF. CDR3 bases: TGTGCCAGCAGTGAAGCGACAGGGGTCTACTACGAGCAGTACTTC. The entire variable domain, with the rest obtained from reference TRBV2 and TRBJ2-7, is as follows: EPEVTQTPSHQVTQMGQEVILRCVPISNHLYFYWYRQILGQKVEFLVSFYNNEISEKSEIFDDQFSVERPDGSNFTLKIRSTKLEDSAMYFCASSEATGVYYEQYFGPGTRLTVT.

V and J are TRBV15 and TRBJ1-2; no definite D call. Trimming took 0 bases from V and 8 from J, leaving 13 bases between them. Germline lookup yields CDR1 LNHNV and CDR2 YYDKDF (reference sequence). The length of the CDR3 is 14 residues. CDR3 in amino acids: CATSRDERTGGYTF. The CDR3 coding sequence is TGTGCCACCAGCAGAGATGAAAGGACGGGGGGCTACACCTTC. The whole variable domain, filled in from reference TRBV15 and TRBJ1-2, reads DAMVIQNPRYQVTQFGKPVTLSCSQTLNHNVMYWYQQKSSQAPKLLFHYYDKDFNNEADTPDNFQSRRPNTSFCFLDIRSPGLGDTAMYLCATSRDERTGGYTFGSGTRLTVV.

For the CDR3, the DNA is TGCGCCAGCAGTCAATCCACCCCTGACAGGGGATCGGCGGGTGGTGGCTACACCTTC. Amino acids: CASSQSTPDRGSAGGGYTF. The gene calls are TRBV23-1 and TRBJ1-2; 8 nucleotides align to TRBD1. TRBV23-1 counts as an open reading frame of uncertain function. The V segment lost 0 bases and the J segment 7 bases; nucleotides outside the gene matches: 19. CDR3 size: 19 residues.

This clone was seen just once. The chain links TRBV4-3 to TRBJ1-4, with D perhaps TRBD1 (5 bases). The CDR3 is made up of 16 amino acids. CDR1 is LGHNA, CDR2 YSLEER, per germline. The V and J ends lost 4 bases and 0 bases respectively, with 12 bases between them. CDR3 bases: TGCGCCAGCAGCCTCGTGGGGCCACCAACTAATGAAAAACTGTTTTTT. It specifies CASSLVGPPTNEKLFF.

This clone was picked up many times. The chain combines TRBV11-2 with TRBJ1-5; weak D call: TRBD1 (6 bases). This CDR3 contains 14 residues. V dropped 5 bases and J dropped 3 bases, with 11 bases sitting between them. Germline lookup yields CDR1 SGHAT and CDR2 FQNNGV. In nucleotides, the CDR3 is TGTGCCAGCAGCCCCGGACAGTTCAATCAGCCCCAGCATTTT. Translating gives CASSPGQFNQPQHF.

The chain is built from TRBV12-3 or TRBV12-4 and TRBJ1-2; D is undetermined. There are 12 residues in the CDR3. The germline V and J ends were trimmed by 8 bases and 8 bases, with 15 bases remaining between them. CDR3 sequence (DNA): TGTGCCAGCCACCGACACGAAAGAGGCTACACCTTC. Encoded protein: CASHRHERGYTF.

The chain recombines TRBV6-5 with TRBJ2-5; D perhaps matches TRBD1 (7 bases). CDR1 and CDR2 from the germline V gene are MNHEY and SVGAGI. The CDR3 is 14 amino acids. V dropped 2 bases and J dropped 4 bases, with 11 bases sitting between them. The CDR3 region has the DNA TGTGCCAGCAGTTACGGTCAGGGGGGAGAGACCCAGTACTTC. As protein: CASSYGQGGETQYF.

This sequence joins TRBV27 and TRBJ1-5; D remains ambiguous. The germline V and J ends were trimmed by 2 bases and 0 bases, with 2 bases remaining between them. Germline CDR1 reads MNHEY; CDR2 reads SMNVEV (reference sequence). This CDR3 region has 13 residues. Here the CDR3 DNA reads TGTGCCAGCAGTTTACGTAGCAATCAGCCCCAGCATTTT. Its protein product is CASSLRSNQPQHF.

This clone was observed a handful of times. The V gene is TRBV5-1, the J gene TRBJ2-1, with TRBD1 matching 7 bases. J gave up 0 bases and V 0 bases, and 6 bases lay outside the gene matches. This CDR3 spans 17 amino acids. The germline gives CDR1 SGHRS, CDR2 YFSETQ. The CDR3 coding sequence is TGCGCCAGCAGCTTGGCCACAGGGGCCCCCTCCTACAATGAGCAGTTCTTC. Its protein product is CASSLATGAPSYNEQFF.

The genes are TRBV7-2 and TRBJ1-3; no clear D gene. V was shortened by 5 bases and J by 0 bases, with 11 bases between the two germline ends. Germline assignment: CDR1 SGHTA and CDR2 FQGNSA. The CDR3 totals 15 residues. For the CDR3, the DNA is TGTGCCAGCAGCCCAGATTATTTCTCTGGAAACACCATATATTTT. Encoded protein: CASSPDYFSGNTIYF.